The clone carrying this T cell receptor (beta chain) has just a few counts. Prior to thyroid surgery, none of the patients had received any treatment. This record belongs to a study of metastatic and nonmetastatic thyroid tumors. CDR3 length: 13 residues. Trimming cost V 2 bases and J 0 bases, with 4 bases left between them. Original analysis: CDR3 differences across clinicopathological groups were used to build a distant-metastasis classifier for papillary thyroid cancer. TCRdb redid the clone calls on the PCR reads using MiXCR. TCRdb's processing, not the authors' own work, is the source of the V and J calls. The sample gives 17,000 or so clones, over 20% of which show up once; 15% to 20% is in the top ten.

The clonotype originates from a female donor with papillary thyroid cancer or a benign thyroid nodule (not recorded which). Some clones in this sample may be carry-over from other donors' samples. The chain joins TRBV12-3 or TRBV12-4 to TRBJ2-5; D gene uncertain. Sequencing input: tumor tissue. CDR3 residues: CASSLRDQETQYF. The CDR3 DNA reads as TGTGCCAGCAGTTTAAGGGACCAAGAGACCCAGTACTTC.